Listed below are T cell receptor beta chains from one sample, sequenced in a study of CD8 T cells in Susac syndrome. MiXCR, run by TCRdb on the immunoSEQ multiplex PCR reads, gives a single entry per CDR3 protein. The profile shows about 180,000 distinct CDR3 sequences, about 93% of them singletons. Specimen: CD4+ T cells from PBMCs. These receptors were obtained from a human donor with Susac syndrome. CDR3s include the opening cysteine and the closing phenylalanine or tryptophan. The order of the fields is CDR3 protein, CDR3 DNA, J gene, clone size, D gene, V gene, CDR3 length. The D gene is left open where the match is weak. Not all rows give a size; the values are once, few, many and, for expanded clones, a class.

cdr3_aa: CSVRYRSSYEQYF
cdr3_nt: TGCAGTGTTCGGTACCGTAGCTCCTACGAGCAGTACTTC
j_call: TRBJ2-7
clone_size: once
d_call: NA
v_call: TRBV20-1
cdr3_length: 13

cdr3_aa: CASSSLDREGGELFF
cdr3_nt: TGCGCCAGCAGCTCCCTGGACAGGGAAGGCGGGGAGCTGTTTTTT
j_call: TRBJ2-2
clone_size: NA
d_call: TRBD1
v_call: TRBV5-1
cdr3_length: 15

cdr3_aa: CASGDRQEAFF
cdr3_nt: TGTGCCAGTGGGGACAGGCAGGAAGCTTTCTTT
j_call: TRBJ1-1
clone_size: once
d_call: TRBD1
v_call: TRBV19
cdr3_length: 11

cdr3_aa: CASSPSWTASGYTF
cdr3_nt: TGTGCCAGCAGTCCAAGTTGGACAGCCTCCGGCTACACCTTC
j_call: TRBJ1-2
clone_size: NA
d_call: NA
v_call: TRBV6-1
cdr3_length: 14

cdr3_aa: CASSPPDASSYNEQFF
cdr3_nt: TGTGCCAGCAGTCCCCCGGACGCGAGCTCCTACAATGAGCAGTTCTTC
j_call: TRBJ2-1
clone_size: NA
d_call: NA
v_call: TRBV12-3/TRBV12-4
cdr3_length: 16

cdr3_aa: CASTYGADYYEQYF
cdr3_nt: TGTGCCAGCACCTATGGGGCGGATTACTACGAGCAGTACTTC
j_call: TRBJ2-7
clone_size: once
d_call: NA
v_call: TRBV6-6
cdr3_length: 14

cdr3_aa: CSVDLQYTDTQYF
cdr3_nt: TGCAGCGTTGATCTGCAGTACACAGATACGCAGTATTTT
j_call: TRBJ2-3
clone_size: NA
d_call: NA
v_call: TRBV29-1
cdr3_length: 13

cdr3_aa: CASSRILAGYYNEQFF
cdr3_nt: TGTGCCAGCAGCCGAATTCTAGCGGGTTACTACAATGAGCAGTTCTTC
j_call: TRBJ2-1
clone_size: NA
d_call: TRBD2
v_call: TRBV7-9
cdr3_length: 16

cdr3_aa: CASSYPVFGYTF
cdr3_nt: TGTGCCAGCAGTTACCCAGTCTTTGGCTACACCTTC
j_call: TRBJ1-2
clone_size: NA
d_call: NA
v_call: TRBV6-2/TRBV6-3
cdr3_length: 12

cdr3_aa: CASRQNSGGANEQFF
cdr3_nt: TGTGCCAGCAGACAAAATAGCGGGGGGGCGAATGAGCAGTTCTTC
j_call: TRBJ2-1
clone_size: NA
d_call: TRBD2
v_call: TRBV12-3/TRBV12-4
cdr3_length: 15

cdr3_aa: CAWKRVNTEAFF
cdr3_nt: TGTGCCTGGAAGCGTGTGAACACTGAAGCTTTCTTT
j_call: TRBJ1-1
clone_size: few
d_call: NA
v_call: TRBV30
cdr3_length: 12

cdr3_aa: CASSFGQRQETQYF
cdr3_nt: TGTGCCAGCAGCTTCGGACAGAGACAAGAGACCCAGTACTTC
j_call: TRBJ2-5
clone_size: once
d_call: NA
v_call: TRBV7-8
cdr3_length: 14

cdr3_aa: CASSYTGHKQYF
cdr3_nt: TGTGCCAGCAGTTACACGGGGCACAAACAGTACTTC
j_call: TRBJ2-7
clone_size: NA
d_call: NA
v_call: TRBV6-5
cdr3_length: 12

cdr3_aa: CASSEGYGGRDEQFF
cdr3_nt: TGTGCCAGCAGTGAGGGTTACGGCGGGAGGGATGAGCAGTTCTTC
j_call: TRBJ2-1
clone_size: NA
d_call: TRBD2
v_call: TRBV2
cdr3_length: 15

cdr3_aa: CASSHRDRGYTGELFF
cdr3_nt: TGTGCCAGCAGCCACCGGGACAGGGGATACACCGGGGAGCTGTTTTTT
j_call: TRBJ2-2
clone_size: NA
d_call: TRBD1
v_call: TRBV7-9
cdr3_length: 16

cdr3_aa: CASRVGQNTGELFF
cdr3_nt: TGTGCCAGCAGAGTCGGACAGAACACCGGGGAGCTGTTTTTT
j_call: TRBJ2-2
clone_size: NA
d_call: NA
v_call: TRBV2
cdr3_length: 14

cdr3_aa: CASSRVQGGNTEAFF
cdr3_nt: TGCGCCAGCAGCCGTGTCCAGGGGGGGAACACTGAAGCTTTCTTT
j_call: TRBJ1-1
clone_size: NA
d_call: TRBD1
v_call: TRBV4-3
cdr3_length: 15

cdr3_aa: CSARDPRSESNYNEQFF
cdr3_nt: TGCAGTGCTAGAGACCCCCGCAGCGAATCGAACTACAATGAGCAGTTCTTC
j_call: TRBJ2-1
clone_size: NA
d_call: NA
v_call: TRBV20-1
cdr3_length: 17

cdr3_aa: CATSRDLADYSNQPQHF
cdr3_nt: TGTGCCACCAGCAGAGATTTGGCGGATTATAGCAATCAGCCCCAGCATTTT
j_call: TRBJ1-5
clone_size: NA
d_call: NA
v_call: TRBV15
cdr3_length: 17

cdr3_aa: CASSLRRAGTEAFF
cdr3_nt: TGTGCCAGCAGCTTAAGACGGGCGGGGACTGAAGCTTTCTTT
j_call: TRBJ1-1
clone_size: NA
d_call: NA
v_call: TRBV7-2
cdr3_length: 14

cdr3_aa: CAWSDQGVESYEQYF
cdr3_nt: TGTGCCTGGAGTGACCAAGGGGTTGAGTCCTACGAGCAGTACTTC
j_call: TRBJ2-7
clone_size: NA
d_call: NA
v_call: TRBV30
cdr3_length: 15

cdr3_aa: CASSVAGGLQETQYF
cdr3_nt: TGTGCCAGCAGCGTAGCTGGGGGGCTTCAAGAGACCCAGTACTTC
j_call: TRBJ2-5
clone_size: once
d_call: NA
v_call: TRBV9
cdr3_length: 15

cdr3_aa: CASRGPGEKLFF
cdr3_nt: TGTGCCAGCCGAGGGCCGGGTGAAAAACTGTTTTTT
j_call: TRBJ1-4
clone_size: NA
d_call: NA
v_call: TRBV2
cdr3_length: 12

cdr3_aa: CASSFSLTDTDTQYF
cdr3_nt: TGTGCCAGCAGCTTTAGTTTGACAGACACAGATACGCAGTATTTT
j_call: TRBJ2-3
clone_size: NA
d_call: NA
v_call: TRBV11-2
cdr3_length: 15

cdr3_aa: CASSPGWSTGELFF
cdr3_nt: TGTGCCAGCAGCCCAGGGTGGTCCACCGGGGAGCTGTTTTTT
j_call: TRBJ2-2
clone_size: NA
d_call: NA
v_call: TRBV28
cdr3_length: 14

cdr3_aa: CASRQTPGTSSNEQFF
cdr3_nt: TGTGCCAGCAGGCAAACCCCCGGGACTAGCAGCAATGAGCAGTTCTTC
j_call: TRBJ2-1
clone_size: NA
d_call: TRBD2
v_call: TRBV2
cdr3_length: 16

cdr3_aa: CASSLRQGATEAFF
cdr3_nt: TGCGCCAGCAGCTTGAGACAGGGGGCCACTGAAGCTTTCTTT
j_call: TRBJ1-1
clone_size: NA
d_call: TRBD1
v_call: TRBV5-1
cdr3_length: 14

cdr3_aa: CASSATGQGFNEQFF
cdr3_nt: TGTGCCAGCAGCGCGACGGGACAGGGGTTCAATGAGCAGTTCTTC
j_call: TRBJ2-1
clone_size: NA
d_call: TRBD1
v_call: TRBV9
cdr3_length: 15

cdr3_aa: CSVEGSRTGGAGGYTF
cdr3_nt: TGCAGCGTTGAAGGCTCTAGGACAGGGGGCGCGGGCGGCTACACCTTC
j_call: TRBJ1-2
clone_size: once
d_call: TRBD1
v_call: TRBV29-1
cdr3_length: 16

cdr3_aa: CASSAGSSQPQHF
cdr3_nt: TGTGCCAGCAGTGCGGGGTCCAGTCAGCCCCAGCATTTT
j_call: TRBJ1-5
clone_size: NA
d_call: NA
v_call: TRBV25-1
cdr3_length: 13

cdr3_aa: CASEEIAGITGELFF
cdr3_nt: TGCGCCAGCGAGGAAATAGCGGGTATCACCGGGGAGCTGTTTTTT
j_call: TRBJ2-2
clone_size: NA
d_call: TRBD2
v_call: TRBV5-1
cdr3_length: 15

cdr3_aa: CSVQPTGANTEAFF
cdr3_nt: TGCAGCGTTCAGCCTACAGGGGCGAACACTGAAGCTTTCTTT
j_call: TRBJ1-1
clone_size: once
d_call: TRBD1
v_call: TRBV29-1
cdr3_length: 14

cdr3_aa: CASMYQPQHF
cdr3_nt: TGTGCCAGCATGTATCAGCCCCAGCATTTT
j_call: TRBJ1-5
clone_size: NA
d_call: NA
v_call: TRBV13
cdr3_length: 10

cdr3_aa: CASSMGRTPPEAFF
cdr3_nt: TGTGCCAGCAGTATGGGACGGACTCCTCCTGAAGCTTTCTTT
j_call: TRBJ1-1
clone_size: NA
d_call: NA
v_call: TRBV12-3/TRBV12-4
cdr3_length: 14

cdr3_aa: CASSRMTRGAEAFF
cdr3_nt: TGTGCCAGCAGCCGAATGACACGGGGTGCTGAAGCTTTCTTT
j_call: TRBJ1-1
clone_size: NA
d_call: NA
v_call: TRBV3-1
cdr3_length: 14

cdr3_aa: CAWSAYGNIQYF
cdr3_nt: TGTGCCTGGAGTGCTTACGGGAACATTCAGTACTTC
j_call: TRBJ2-4
clone_size: NA
d_call: NA
v_call: TRBV30
cdr3_length: 12

cdr3_aa: CASSPRTGGEETQYF
cdr3_nt: TGTGCCAGCAGCCCAAGGACAGGGGGCGAAGAGACCCAGTACTTC
j_call: TRBJ2-5
clone_size: NA
d_call: TRBD1
v_call: TRBV3-1
cdr3_length: 15

cdr3_aa: CASRTGTSVYEQYF
cdr3_nt: TGCGCCAGCAGAACCGGGACTAGCGTTTACGAGCAGTACTTC
j_call: TRBJ2-7
clone_size: NA
d_call: TRBD2
v_call: TRBV5-1
cdr3_length: 14

cdr3_aa: CASRPKGQGKSQPQHF
cdr3_nt: TGTGCCAGTAGGCCAAAGGGGCAGGGGAAGAGTCAGCCCCAGCATTTT
j_call: TRBJ1-5
clone_size: NA
d_call: NA
v_call: TRBV19
cdr3_length: 16

cdr3_aa: CATSDWTELRETQYF
cdr3_nt: TGTGCCACCAGTGATTGGACGGAGTTGAGGGAGACCCAGTACTTC
j_call: TRBJ2-5
clone_size: NA
d_call: NA
v_call: TRBV24-1
cdr3_length: 15

cdr3_aa: CASSYVGYQETQYF
cdr3_nt: TGTGCCAGCAGTTACGTGGGTTACCAAGAGACCCAGTACTTC
j_call: TRBJ2-5
clone_size: NA
d_call: NA
v_call: TRBV6-5
cdr3_length: 14

cdr3_aa: CASRRRDSQETQYF
cdr3_nt: TGTGCCAGCAGGAGACGGGACAGCCAAGAGACCCAGTACTTC
j_call: TRBJ2-5
clone_size: NA
d_call: TRBD1
v_call: TRBV12-3/TRBV12-4
cdr3_length: 14

cdr3_aa: CAWRVPSTGANVLTF
cdr3_nt: TGTGCCTGGAGAGTCCCAAGCACTGGGGCCAACGTCCTGACTTTC
j_call: TRBJ2-6
clone_size: NA
d_call: NA
v_call: TRBV30
cdr3_length: 15

cdr3_aa: CAWSAQGTVLADTQYF
cdr3_nt: TGTGCCTGGAGTGCGCAGGGGACTGTGTTGGCAGATACGCAGTATTTT
j_call: TRBJ2-3
clone_size: NA
d_call: NA
v_call: TRBV30
cdr3_length: 16

cdr3_aa: CASSSGTSLAKNIQYF
cdr3_nt: TGTGCCAGCTCATCCGGGACCTCCCTAGCCAAAAACATTCAGTACTTC
j_call: TRBJ2-4
clone_size: NA
d_call: NA
v_call: TRBV18
cdr3_length: 16

cdr3_aa: CASSPAGTIKETQYF
cdr3_nt: TGTGCCAGCAGCCCAGCCGGGACTATCAAAGAGACCCAGTACTTC
j_call: TRBJ2-5
clone_size: NA
d_call: TRBD2
v_call: TRBV7-2
cdr3_length: 15